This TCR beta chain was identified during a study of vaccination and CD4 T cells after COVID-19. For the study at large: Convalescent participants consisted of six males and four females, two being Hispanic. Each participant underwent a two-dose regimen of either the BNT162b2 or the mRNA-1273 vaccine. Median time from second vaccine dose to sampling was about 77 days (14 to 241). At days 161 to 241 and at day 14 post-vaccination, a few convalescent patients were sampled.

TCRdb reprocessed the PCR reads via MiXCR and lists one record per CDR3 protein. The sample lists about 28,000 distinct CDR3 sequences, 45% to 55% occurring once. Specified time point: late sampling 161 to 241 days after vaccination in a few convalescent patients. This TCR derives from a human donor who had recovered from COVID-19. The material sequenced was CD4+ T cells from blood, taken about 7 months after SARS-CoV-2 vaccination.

The CDR3 DNA reads as TGTGCCAGCAGCCTTTTCGGGGGGGCTGAAGCTTTCTTT. Its protein is CASSLFGGAEAFF. V is TRBV27 and J is TRBJ1-1; possible D gene TRBD1, 5 bases. This CDR3 is 13 amino acids long. V lost 6 bases and J lost 6, with 14 bases in between. CDR1 MNHEY and CDR2 SMNVEV come from the germline V gene (reference sequence).